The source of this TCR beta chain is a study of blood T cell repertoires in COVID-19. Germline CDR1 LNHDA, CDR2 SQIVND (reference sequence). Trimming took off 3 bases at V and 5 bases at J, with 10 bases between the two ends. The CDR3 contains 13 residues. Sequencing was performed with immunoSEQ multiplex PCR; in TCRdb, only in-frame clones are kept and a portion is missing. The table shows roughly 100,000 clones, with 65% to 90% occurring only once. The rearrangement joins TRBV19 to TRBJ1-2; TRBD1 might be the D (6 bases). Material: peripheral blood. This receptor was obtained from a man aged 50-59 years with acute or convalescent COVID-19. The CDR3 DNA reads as TGTGCCAGTAGTATCAACAGGGATTATGGCTACACCTTC. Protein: CASSINRDYGYTF.